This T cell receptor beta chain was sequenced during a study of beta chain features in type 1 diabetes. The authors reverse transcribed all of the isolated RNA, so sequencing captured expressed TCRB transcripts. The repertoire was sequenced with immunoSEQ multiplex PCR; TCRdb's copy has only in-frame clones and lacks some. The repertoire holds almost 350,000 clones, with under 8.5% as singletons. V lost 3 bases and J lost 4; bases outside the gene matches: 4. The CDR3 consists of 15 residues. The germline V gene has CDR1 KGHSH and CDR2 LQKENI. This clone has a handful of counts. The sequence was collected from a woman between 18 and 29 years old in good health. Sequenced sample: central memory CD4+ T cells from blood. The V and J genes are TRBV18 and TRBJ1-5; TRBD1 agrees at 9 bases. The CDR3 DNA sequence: TGTGCCAGCTCACCGAGAGGACAGGGGAATCAGCCCCAGCATTTT. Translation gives CASSPRGQGNQPQHF.